This TCR beta chain comes out of a study of blood T cell repertoires in COVID-19. In the source study's methods: Amplification of reference gene primers was used by the study to estimate nucleated cell counts. Sequencing used immunoSEQ multiplex PCR; TCRdb keeps in-frame clones, though not all of them. Clone size and V and J calls were adopted from that table, with D and trimming inferred from the DNA. This table holds approximately 290,000 clones, 80% to 95% found once. The sequence came from a woman aged 25 to 39 who had recovered from COVID-19. The specimen was PBMCs or T cells enriched from blood (not recorded which).

For the CDR3, the DNA is TGTGCCAGCAGCACCCTAGCGCGGAATGAGCAGTTCTTC. It encodes CASSTLARNEQFF. This chain uses TRBV7-2 with TRBJ2-1; D might be TRBD2 (6 bases). V shed 5 bases and J shed 7 bases, with 12 bases lying between them. The V gene's germline CDR1 is SGHTA and CDR2 FQGNSA. This CDR3 is 13 amino acids long. Full variable domain (missing parts from reference TRBV7-2 and TRBJ2-1): GAGVSQSPSNKVTEKGKDVELRCDPISGHTALYWYRQSLGQGLEFLIYFQGNSAPDKSGLPSDRFSAERTGGSVSTLTIQRTQQEDSAVYLCASSTLARNEQFFGPGTRLTVL.